This record covers a single TCR beta chain. Its target is unknown. The record originates from a study of OX40 agonist ivuxolimab in advanced cancers. Study-wide results and caveats: Researchers did not determine the expanded peripheral T cells' antigen specificity. Dosing at 0.1 to 3.0 mg/kg was accompanied by clonal expansion of CD4+ and CD8+ blood T cells by week 6.

Clones were read by immunoSEQ multiplex PCR, and TCRdb kept only the in-frame ones, dropping some. The data show fewer than 90,000 clones, 85% seen once. V was pared by 4 bases and J by 8 bases, with 14 bases between. CDR3 length: 13 residues. In germline, CDR1 is SGHTA, CDR2 FQGTGA. The clonotype comes from an adult with an advanced solid tumor such as melanoma, head and neck, liver or kidney cancer. This specimen consisted of CD4+ or CD8+ T cells sorted from blood, obtained in a trial of the OX40 agonist ivuxolimab. The V gene is TRBV7-3, the J gene TRBJ1-1, with D perhaps TRBD1 (6 bases). Here the CDR3 DNA reads TGTGCCAGCAGCTCGACAATCGGGACAGAAGCTTTCTTT. Its translation: CASSSTIGTEAFF.